Below, 31 T cell receptor beta chains from the same sample are listed, as sequenced in a study of vaccination effects on CD4 cells after COVID-19. Sequencing used immunoSEQ multiplex PCR; TCRdb keeps in-frame clones, though not all of them. The sample carries about 23,000 clones, roughly two thirds recorded once. Their antigens are not known. After expansion with viral peptide pools in the ViraFEST assay, antigen-specific CD4+ T cells were sequenced. Following 10 days of culture, CD4+ T cells were isolated. Absence of prior SARS-CoV-2 infection characterized the vaccine recipients, who showed negative nucleocapsid antibodies. This material consisted of CD4+ T cells from PBMCs cultured with SARS-CoV-2 spike peptides, taken before COVID-19 vaccination. The receptors were gathered from a human donor who received a COVID-19 vaccine.

The sample holds a few counts of this clone. The V and J genes are TRBV5-6 and TRBJ1-1, with D uncertain. V shed 5 bases and J shed 1 base, with 6 bases lying between them. The CDR3 totals 12 residues. Germline V lookup: CDR1 SGHDT, CDR2 YYEEEE. CDR3 amino acids: CASRRWNTEAFF. The CDR3 region has the DNA TGTGCCAGCAGACGATGGAACACTGAAGCTTTCTTT. Drawing the rest from reference TRBV5-6 and TRBJ1-1, the complete variable domain is DAGVTQSPTHLIKTRGQQVTLRCSPKSGHDTVSWYQQALGQGPQFIFQYYEEEERQRGNFPDRFSGHQFPNYSSELNVNALLLGDSALYLCASRRWNTEAFFGQGTRLTVV.

The rearrangement uses TRBV13 and TRBJ2-3; the D gene could be TRBD1 or TRBD2 (7 bases each). This CDR3 comprises 16 residues. V lost 5 bases, J lost 4 bases, and 19 bases lay in between. Germline-derived CDR1 and CDR2 are PRHDT and FYEKMQ (reference sequence). The CDR3 loop is CASSQYRGGGPDTQYF. CDR3 nucleotides: TGTGCCAGCAGCCAATACAGGGGCGGGGGACCAGATACGCAGTATTTT. Full variable domain (missing parts from reference TRBV13 and TRBJ2-3): AAGVIQSPRHLIKEKRETATLKCYPIPRHDTVYWYQQGPGQDPQFLISFYEKMQSDKGSIPDRFSAQQFSDYHSELNMSSLELGDSALYFCASSQYRGGGPDTQYFGPGTRLTVL.

The chain recombines TRBV9 with TRBJ2-7; D possibly corresponds to TRBD2 (6 bases). The V gene lost 2 bases and the J gene lost 3 bases, with 12 bases spanning the gap. CDR3 length: 14 residues. Germline V CDR1 and CDR2: SGDLS, YYNGEE. The CDR3 loop reads CASSVGGAVYEQYF. The CDR3 bases are TGTGCCAGCAGCGTCGGGGGAGCAGTCTACGAGCAGTACTTC. Supplemented by reference TRBV9 and TRBJ2-7, the full variable domain reads DSGVTQTPKHLITATGQRVTLRCSPRSGDLSVYWYQQSLDQGLQFLIQYYNGEERAKGNILERFSAQQFPDLHSELNLSSLELGDSALYFCASSVGGAVYEQYFGPGTRLTVT.

The chain employs TRBV6-5 and TRBJ1-5; no reliable D call. The CDR3 is 14 amino acids. Germline assignment: CDR1 MNHEY and CDR2 SVGAGI. Trimming took off 2 bases at V and 0 bases at J, with 5 bases between the two ends. As DNA, the CDR3 is TGTGCCAGCAGTTACGGATATAGCAATCAGCCCCAGCATTTT. Translation gives CASSYGYSNQPQHF.

The chain recombines TRBV21-1 with TRBJ1-3. TRBV21-1 is deemed a pseudogene. The CDR3 totals 13 residues. The CDR3 is CAFPGFSGNTIYF. In DNA form, the CDR3 reads TGTGCCTTTCCCGGTTTCTCTGGAAACACCATATATTTT.

The J gene is TRBJ1-6, the V gene TRBV24-1, with TRBD1 matching over 9 bases. V shed 3 bases and J 9 bases; nucleotides not matched to a gene: 8. Germline V gene lookup returns CDR1 KGHDR and CDR2 SFDVKD. This CDR3 has 16 residues. CDR3 bases: TGTGCCACCAGTGATCGCGTCAGGGACAGGGCTTCACCCCTCCACTTT. Protein product: CATSDRVRDRASPLHF.

This chain joins TRBV29-1 and TRBJ2-7; 8 bases line up with TRBD1. Per germline, CDR1 SQVTM and CDR2 ANQGSEA. The CDR3 spans 12 residues. Germline trimming cut 3 bases from V and 5 bases from J; bases unmatched to any gene: 3. DNA for the CDR3: TGCAGCGTTGAGACAGGGGCCGACGAGCAGTACTTC. Amino acid sequence: CSVETGADEQYF.

The chain is built from TRBV10-3 and TRBJ1-2, with unresolved D. V was clipped by 3 bases and J by 7 bases, with 15 bases between them. Germline V CDR1 and CDR2: ENHRY, SYGVKD. The CDR3 consists of 14 residues. The CDR3 DNA is TGTGCCATCAGTGATCGGGTATCCCGGGGTGGCTACACCTTC. This sequence encodes CAISDRVSRGGYTF.

This clone was seen only once. This sequence joins TRBV5-1 and TRBJ1-1; 12 positions agree with TRBD1. CDR1 and CDR2 (germline): SGHRS, YFSETQ. With 4 bases clipped from V and 5 bases from J, the junction kept 6 bases outside the gene matches. This CDR3 has 15 residues. This chain's CDR3 is CASSLGQGAGTEAFF. The CDR3 DNA reads TGCGCCAGCAGCCTGGGACAGGGGGCAGGAACTGAAGCTTTCTTT.

Note on this clone: The same CDR3 also results from other DNA sequences found in this sample. J is TRBJ1-2 and V is TRBV6-5, with TRBD1 matching 10 bases. CDR3 length: 16 residues. Trimming took 0 bases from V and 4 from J; bases not matched to a gene: 5. Germline V gives CDR1 MNHEY, CDR2 SVGAGI. The CDR3, as DNA: TGTGCCAGCAGTTACTCGAGGACAGGGGGTGGCTATGGCTACACCTTC. Its translation is CASSYSRTGGGYGYTF.

This chain connects TRBV5-1 to TRBJ1-6, with TRBD1 as a possible D gene (6 bases). CDR1 SGHRS and CDR2 YFSETQ come from the germline V gene. Trimming shortened V by 0 bases and J by 7 bases, and 8 bases separated the two germline ends. The CDR3 is made up of 14 amino acids. The CDR3 nucleotides read TGCGCCAGCAGCTTGGCGCAGGGGAATTCACCCCTCCACTTT. Encoded protein: CASSLAQGNSPLHF.

This clone was seen a handful of times. In DNA form, the CDR3 reads TGTGCCTGGAGCGGGGGGACAGCTATTCAGTACTTC. This translates into CAWSGGTAIQYF. The rearrangement joins TRBV30 to TRBJ2-4; the D call may be TRBD1 or TRBD2 (7 bases each). The V and J ends lost 3 bases and 10 bases respectively, with 13 bases between them. Germline lookup yields CDR1 GTSNPN and CDR2 SVGIG (reference sequence). The CDR3 loop spans 12 amino acids.

The V gene is TRBV7-6, the J gene TRBJ2-3; D ambiguous. This CDR3 is built from 12 residues. Between the trimmed V and J ends, which lost 2 bases and 6 bases, there was a span of 6 bases. Germline CDR1 SGHVS, CDR2 FNYEAQ. The CDR3 DNA sequence: TGTGCCAGCAGCTTATATCGTGATACGCAGTATTTT. Its protein is CASSLYRDTQYF.

This chain uses TRBV6-6 with TRBJ2-1; D remains unclear. The V gene lost 5 bases and the J gene lost 2 bases, with 13 bases spanning the gap. This CDR3 has 15 amino acids. Germline V gives CDR1 MNHNY, CDR2 SVGAGI (reference sequence). The CDR3 nucleotides read TGTGCCAGCAGTAAAGGTACGAGTACCTACAATGAGCAGTTCTTC. Amino acid sequence: CASSKGTSTYNEQFF.

V and J are TRBV19 and TRBJ1-2; 7 positions agree with TRBD1. This CDR3 has 15 residues. With 5 bases clipped from V and 8 bases from J, the junction kept 14 bases outside the gene matches. Germline values: CDR1 LNHDA, CDR2 SQIVND (reference sequence). The CDR3 DNA is TGTGCCAGTAGTGCTCGCCCGGGACAGTCGTACGGCTACACCTTC. Residues: CASSARPGQSYGYTF.

V usage is TRBV5-1 and J usage is TRBJ2-5; weak D call: TRBD1 (6 bases). The CDR3 totals 16 residues. V lost 2 bases and J 1 base, leaving 15 bases between the germline ends. Germline CDR1 and CDR2: SGHRS and YFSETQ. In nucleotides, the CDR3 is TGCGCCAGCAGCTTTTCAGGGGTTGTATGCCAAGAGACCCAGTACTTC. Its protein product is CASSFSGVVCQETQYF.

V and J are TRBV2 and TRBJ2-5, with D possibly TRBD1 on 6 matching bases. Germline V CDR1 and CDR2: SNHLY, FYNNEI. V was cut by 2 bases and J by 6 bases, with 10 bases left in between. The CDR3 consists of 13 residues. The CDR3 protein is CASSEQGFKTQYF. CDR3 coding DNA: TGTGCCAGCAGTGAACAGGGGTTCAAGACCCAGTACTTC.

The gene calls are TRBV5-4 and TRBJ2-7; 9 bases are a match to TRBD2. The CDR3 length is 15 residues. Looked up from germline, CDR1 is SGHNT and CDR2 is YYREEE (reference sequence). Trimming cost V 5 bases and J 5 bases; bases outside gene matches: 11. DNA for the CDR3: TGTGCCAGCAGAATCCTAGCGGGATCTGGAAACGAGCAGTACTTC. Its protein is CASRILAGSGNEQYF.

The chain couples TRBV5-1 to TRBJ2-1; 10 bases fit TRBD1. The V gene's germline CDR1 is SGHRS and CDR2 YFSETQ. J was trimmed by 8 bases and V by 4 bases; bases with no gene match: 9. The CDR3 is 15 amino acids. The CDR3 sequence: CASSLRTGGLYEQFF. CDR3 in DNA: TGCGCCAGCAGCCTAAGGACAGGGGGACTATATGAGCAGTTCTTC.

The gene calls are TRBV5-5 and TRBJ2-1; maybe TRBD1 (6 bases). The germline V gene has CDR1 SGHKS and CDR2 YYEKEE (reference sequence). This CDR3 region has 17 residues. Trimming left V 4 bases short and J 4 bases short, with 21 bases between. The CDR3 spells CASSPRAGVLGYNEQFF. In DNA form, the CDR3 reads TGTGCCAGCAGCCCCCGGGCAGGGGTATTAGGGTACAATGAGCAGTTCTTC.

The genes are TRBV25-1 and TRBJ1-3, with 7 bases matching TRBD1. V lost 7 bases and J lost 0; bases outside the gene matches: 9. Per the germline V gene, CDR1 is MGHDK and CDR2 is SYGVNS. CDR3 length: 16 residues. In DNA, the CDR3 is TGTGCCAGCACTCCCCGAACAGGGGTCTCTGGAAACACCATATATTTT. Translating it yields CASTPRTGVSGNTIYF.

The chain uses TRBV7-9 and TRBJ2-5; D may correspond to TRBD1 or TRBD2 (5 bases each). The CDR3 is made up of 19 amino acids. The germline V and J ends were trimmed by 3 bases and 4 bases, with 27 bases remaining between them. From germline, CDR1 is SEHNR and CDR2 FQNEAQ (reference sequence). In DNA form, the CDR3 reads TGTGCCAGCAGCTTTCCAACTCATGGGATGGGGGATTTTGGAGAGACCCAGTACTTC. Translated, it gives CASSFPTHGMGDFGETQYF.

The chain recombines TRBV3-1 (or the pseudogene TRBV3-2) with TRBJ1-6; D is ambiguous. This CDR3 has 15 amino acids. Germline values: CDR1 LGHDT, CDR2 YNNKEL (reference sequence). V lost 1 base to trimming and J lost 0 bases, with 4 bases between them. The CDR3 spells CASSQASSYNSPLHF. CDR3 nucleotides: TGTGCCAGCAGCCAAGCGAGCTCCTATAATTCACCCCTCCACTTT.

The J gene is TRBJ2-1, the V gene TRBV3-1 (or the pseudogene TRBV3-2); TRBD2 is a possible D gene (5 bases). The CDR3 is made up of 13 amino acids. Looked up from germline, CDR1 is LGHDT and CDR2 is YNNKEL (reference sequence). Trimming stripped 1 base from V and 9 bases from J, with 10 bases between. CDR3 sequence reads: CASSQVPLAEQFF. The CDR3 nucleotides read TGTGCCAGCAGCCAAGTCCCCCTAGCTGAGCAGTTCTTC.

This chain uses TRBV10-3 with TRBJ1-2, with TRBD1 matching 7 bases. Germline lookup yields CDR1 ENHRY and CDR2 SYGVKD. CDR3 size: 14 residues. V gave up 8 bases and J gave up 0 bases; unmatched junction bases: 6. The CDR3 protein is CAIRDSASNYGYTF. CDR3 bases: TGTGCCATCCGGGACAGTGCGTCTAACTATGGCTACACCTTC.

This clone has only a few counts. J is TRBJ2-1 and V is TRBV11-3; D remains ambiguous. The CDR3 length is 13 residues. The V and J ends lost 1 base and 6 bases respectively, with 7 bases between them. Germline CDR1 SGHNT, CDR2 YENEEA. Written as DNA, the CDR3 is TGTGCCAGCAGCTTAGCAGAAGGCAATGAGCAGTTCTTC. Encoded protein: CASSLAEGNEQFF.

CDR3 loop: CASSRDRDNNEQFF. CDR3 in DNA: TGTGCCAGCAGTCGGGACAGGGACAACAATGAGCAGTTCTTC. The V and J genes are TRBV6-1 and TRBJ2-1; 9 bases line up with TRBD1. CDR1 MNHNS and CDR2 SASEGT come from the germline V gene. CDR3 length equals 14 residues. J was trimmed by 5 bases and V by 5 bases; bases with no gene match: 4.

This chain joins TRBV2 and TRBJ1-5; no definite D call. Looked up from germline, CDR1 is SNHLY and CDR2 is FYNNEI. V dropped 5 bases and J dropped 1 base, with 6 bases sitting between them. CDR3 length: 13 residues. The CDR3 loop is CASSLGSNQPQHF. The CDR3 DNA sequence: TGTGCCAGCAGTCTCGGAAGCAATCAGCCCCAGCATTTT. The whole variable domain, filled in from reference TRBV2 and TRBJ1-5, reads EPEVTQTPSHQVTQMGQEVILRCVPISNHLYFYWYRQILGQKVEFLVSFYNNEISEKSEIFDDQFSVERPDGSNFTLKIRSTKLEDSAMYFCASSLGSNQPQHFGDGTRLSIL.

This rearrangement joins TRBV12-3 or TRBV12-4 to TRBJ1-2; no clear D gene. The CDR3 runs to 13 residues. The ends were cut back, 6 bases at V and 7 bases at J, with 15 bases in the middle. The DNA for the CDR3 is TGTGCCAGCAGGCCAACCGTCGACTCTGGCTACACCTTC. Amino acids: CASRPTVDSGYTF.

Comments on this clone: A read error may account for a junction end that differs from germline. The chain combines TRBV12-5 with TRBJ2-3; 8 positions agree with TRBD2. The CDR3 spans 12 residues. Germline values: CDR1 LGHNT, CDR2 FRNRAP. Here the CDR3 reads CASGLTDPTSVF. DNA for the CDR3: TGTGCTAGTGGCCTGACGGACCCGACTAGCGTTTTT.

This clone appeared once. The chain joins TRBV18 to TRBJ2-3; 7 bases match TRBD1. The CDR3 length is 15 residues. The V gene's germline CDR1 is KGHSH and CDR2 LQKENI. The ends lost 2 bases at V and 0 bases at J; junction bases unmatched: 2. CDR3 DNA sequence: TGTGCCAGCTCACCAGGACAGGCTAGCACAGATACGCAGTATTTT. It codes for CASSPGQASTDTQYF.